Described below is a single T cell receptor (beta chain) sequence and its context. Antigen specificity is unknown. Naive CD8 cells were CD45RO-negative, positively selected for CCR7, excluding terminally differentiated effector memory CD45RA+ cells. The record originates from a study of shared clonotypes between healthy human individuals. General study results and limits: Clonotypes which were not shared had lower generation probabilities than clonotypes that all four donors shared.

V lost 0 bases and J 0 bases, leaving 5 bases between the germline ends. CDR1 is SGDLS and CDR2 is YYNGEE in the germline V gene. The CDR3 totals 14 residues. TCRdb keeps only in-frame clones here, not all; method: immunoSEQ multiplex PCR. The table shows hundreds of thousands of clones, with 80% to 95% occurring only once. The receptor comes from a young man in good health. The rearrangement uses TRBV9 and TRBJ2-3; D gene unclear. The sequencing sample was made of naive CD8+ T cells sorted from blood. CDR3 nucleotide sequence: TGTGCCAGCAGCGTAGTGATTAGCACAGATACGCAGTATTTT. Its protein is CASSVVISTDTQYF.